This T cell receptor (beta chain) was recovered during a study of T-cell memory formation after mild COVID-19. For the study at large: Each donor largely had its own TCR clusters.

This CDR3 contains 15 residues. Germline values: CDR1 SGHKS, CDR2 YYEKEE (reference sequence). Trimming took off 2 bases at V and 7 bases at J, with 16 bases between the two ends. In TCRdb, the 5' RACE reads were re-called with MiXCR into one record per CDR3 protein. The sample has approximately 60,000 distinct CDR3 sequences; 9% to 9.5% are singletons. Findings and caveats of the study: Later expanders leaned CD4+, whereas clones that contracted between day 15 and 85 were balanced CD4/CD8. Day 37-peaking second-wave clones had unconfirmed SARS-CoV-2 specificity.

About this clonotype: Its antigen is undetermined.

The receptor was derived from a man aged 18 to 29 who had mild COVID-19 (a few samples of this study predate the infection). Cell type and time point are not known. This rearrangement joins TRBV5-5 to TRBJ2-1; unclear D gene. The specimen sequenced was PBMCs or a T cell subset sorted from them (not recorded which). The CDR3: CASSFGGDSRNEQFF. The CDR3, as DNA: TGTGCCAGCAGCTTTGGCGGCGATTCGAGGAATGAGCAGTTCTTC.